What follows describes a single T cell receptor (beta chain). This sample is part of a study of blood T cell repertoires in COVID-19. Overall study: T cells, B-cell-depleted T cells, or PBMCs supplied cDNA or gDNA.

In germline, CDR1 is LNHDA, CDR2 SQIVND (reference sequence). The CDR3 totals 19 residues. V shed 4 bases, J shed 2 bases, and the junction held 12 bases outside the gene matches. Original handling: It was from reference gene primer amplification that nucleated cell counts were estimated. TCRdb's table, derived via immunoSEQ multiplex PCR, lists solely in-frame clones and lacks some. D and trimming were read from the DNA, whereas the V and J calls and clone size are those reported in that table. The sample has some 95,000 clones, 87% seen once. Specimen: peripheral blood. The sequence came from a man between 65 and 80 years old with acute or convalescent COVID-19. This chain joins TRBV19 and TRBJ2-6; 9 bases agree with TRBD1. CDR3 DNA: TGTGCCAGTAGTAAATCACCGGGACAGGGAGGAACTGGGGCCAACGTCCTGACTTTC. Translating gives CASSKSPGQGGTGANVLTF.